This entry features one TCR beta chain sequence. The source of the sample is a study of OX40 agonist ivuxolimab in advanced cancers. Across the whole study: Partial response was recorded in three patients: one hepatocellular carcinoma and two cutaneous melanoma cases.

Here immunoSEQ multiplex PCR was the method, and the copy in TCRdb shows in-frame clones only, minus some. The profile covers about 73,000 clones, with approximately 83% appearing a single time and about 0.66% taken by the ten largest. Germline loops: CDR1 SGHTA, CDR2 FQGTGA. The CDR3 totals 14 residues. Trimming removed 2 bases from V and 6 bases from J, with 13 bases in between. The sample consisted of CD4+ or CD8+ T cells sorted from blood, taken in a trial of the OX40 agonist ivuxolimab. The J gene is TRBJ1-2, the V gene TRBV7-3, with D tentatively TRBD1 (5 bases). The receptor was derived from an adult with an advanced solid tumor such as melanoma, head and neck, liver or kidney cancer. CDR3 amino acids: CASSLDPGNDGYTF. The CDR3 nucleotides are TGTGCCAGCAGCTTAGATCCAGGGAATGATGGCTACACCTTC.